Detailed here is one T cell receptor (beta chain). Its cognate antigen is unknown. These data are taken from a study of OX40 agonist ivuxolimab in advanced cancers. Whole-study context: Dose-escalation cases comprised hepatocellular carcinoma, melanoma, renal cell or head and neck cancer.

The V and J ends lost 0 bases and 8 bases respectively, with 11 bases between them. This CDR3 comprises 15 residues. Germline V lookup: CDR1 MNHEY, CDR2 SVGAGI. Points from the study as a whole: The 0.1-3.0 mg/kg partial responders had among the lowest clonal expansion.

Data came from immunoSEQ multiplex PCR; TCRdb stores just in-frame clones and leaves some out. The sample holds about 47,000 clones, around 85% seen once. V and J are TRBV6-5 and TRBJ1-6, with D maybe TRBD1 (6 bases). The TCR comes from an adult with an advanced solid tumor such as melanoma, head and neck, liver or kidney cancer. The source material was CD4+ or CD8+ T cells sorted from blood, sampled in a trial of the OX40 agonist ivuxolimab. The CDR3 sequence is CASSYSRQGYSPLHF. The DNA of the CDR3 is TGTGCCAGCAGTTACTCGAGGCAGGGGTATTCACCCCTCCACTTT.